Following are 23 T cell receptor beta chains from one sample sequenced in a study of regulatory T cells in long-lasting Graves disease. The authors built TCR beta libraries using iRepertoire HTBI primers and Arm-PCR of CDR3 regions. TCRdb called the multiplex PCR reads again in MiXCR, with one record for every CDR3 protein. The profile covers roughly 400,000 distinct CDR3 sequences, with less than 25% appearing a single time and less than 25% taken by the ten largest. As for time point: persistent/refractory GD, antithyroid drugs over 5 years with positive TRAb. Generation of the TCR library employed RNA extracted from PBMCs. The sample in question was peripheral blood mononuclear cells (PBMCs), obtained when the disease was refractory, from a patient treated with antithyroid drugs. The source of these receptors is a female donor with Graves disease.

This clonotype appeared a few times. The rearrangement links TRBV6-1 to TRBJ1-3, with D maybe TRBD1 (5 bases). CDR1 and CDR2 (germline): MNHNS, SASEGT. V lost 2 bases to trimming and J lost 0 bases, with 20 bases between them. CDR3 size: 19 residues. CDR3 amino acids: CASSESPTADGGSGNTIYF. CDR3 nucleotide sequence: TGTGCCAGCAGTGAAAGCCCGACAGCCGACGGTGGCTCTGGAAACACCATATATTTT.

Remarks on this clonotype: A much larger clone differs by one base, so this may be a read error. The gene calls are TRBV27 and TRBJ1-1; D is uncertain. This CDR3 has 14 residues. V was pared by 5 bases and J by 5 bases, with 15 bases between. Germline CDR1 MNHEY, CDR2 SMNVEV (reference sequence). CDR3 sequence reads: CASSALGVSTEAFF. DNA of the CDR3: TGTGCCAGCAGTGCCCTTGGGGTGTCGACTGAAGCTTTCTTT.

This clonotype was counted between two and nine times. The CDR3 end shows no conserved phenylalanine or tryptophan, and so a read error is likely. CDR3 sequence reads: CASTPHTPSPLHS. The CDR3 nucleotides are TGTGCCAGCACGCCGCACACTCCGTCACCCCTCCACTCT. The chain has TRBV6-2 or TRBV6-3 and TRBJ1-6, with D uncertain. Trimming removed 7 bases from V and 10 bases from J, with 14 bases in between. The CDR3 sequence is 13 residues long. Per the germline V gene, CDR1 is MNHEY and CDR2 is SVGEGT.

This clonotype was seen repeatedly, ten times or more. The chain employs TRBV28 and TRBJ1-2, with 7 bases matching TRBD1. The length of the CDR3 is 11 residues. From germline, CDR1 is MDHEN and CDR2 SYDVKM. V was pared by 10 bases and J by 7 bases, with 6 bases of the junction left unmatched. Here the CDR3 DNA reads TGTGCCACCTCGTCAGGGGGTGGCTACACCTTC. It yields the protein CATSSGGGYTF.

This clonotype came up many times. The V gene is TRBV28, the J gene TRBJ1-2, with 9 bases fitting TRBD1. This CDR3 is built from 14 residues. Germline V gene data show CDR1 as MDHEN and CDR2 as SYDVKM. After removal of 4 bases from V and 6 bases from J, the junction contained 6 bases not matched to a gene. The CDR3 sequence: CASSSIDRGNGYTF. Written as DNA, the CDR3 is TGTGCCAGCAGTTCAATAGACAGGGGGAATGGCTACACCTTC.

This clonotype occurred many times. This CDR3 reads CASSLDPGPPYYNEQFF. The CDR3 coding sequence is TGTGCCAGCAGTTTGGACCCAGGGCCCCCCTACTACAATGAGCAGTTCTTC. The chain carries TRBV12-3 or TRBV12-4 and TRBJ2-1; weak D call: TRBD1 (5 bases). This CDR3 contains 17 residues. Trimming cost V 3 bases and J 3 bases, with 18 bases left between them.

The chain joins TRBV7-9 to TRBJ2-1, with a possible D match to TRBD1 (6 bases). CDR1 and CDR2 from the germline V gene are SEHNR and FQNEAQ (reference sequence). There are 13 residues in the CDR3. Trimming stripped 1 base from V and 10 bases from J, with 11 bases between. This CDR3 reads CASSLGGLDEQFF. CDR3 DNA sequence: TGTGCCAGCAGCTTAGGGGGGCTTGACGAGCAGTTCTTC.

This clonotype was recorded many times. J is TRBJ2-5 and V is TRBV12-3 or TRBV12-4; weak D call: TRBD1 (5 bases). This CDR3 has 15 amino acids. Trimming pared 2 bases from V and 4 bases from J, leaving 14 bases between. The CDR3 region has the DNA TGTGCCAGCAGTTTAACCGCAGGGTATGGAGAGACCCAGTACTTC. Amino acid sequence: CASSLTAGYGETQYF.

This clonotype was seen a handful of times. The chain employs TRBV12-3 or TRBV12-4 and TRBJ2-1; D ambiguous. Trimming pared 4 bases from V and 8 bases from J, leaving 9 bases between. The CDR3 loop spans 12 amino acids. The CDR3 region has the DNA TGTGCCAGCAGTTCTTTGATGTATGAGCAGTTCTTC. It is translated as CASSSLMYEQFF.

This clonotype was seen only a few times. This chain connects TRBV20-1 to TRBJ2-7, with D possibly matching TRBD2 (6 bases). Germline CDR1 DFQATT, CDR2 SNEGSKA (reference sequence). V lost 3 bases, J lost 0 bases, and 9 bases lay in between. The CDR3 spans 13 residues. The CDR3 sequence is CSASKRVSYEQYF. CDR3 nucleotide sequence: TGCAGTGCTAGTAAGCGGGTCTCCTACGAGCAGTACTTC.

On this clonotype: It may be a read error: a sequence one base away is much more abundant. V usage is TRBV29-1 and J usage is TRBJ2-6; D is perhaps TRBD1 (5 bases). Germline CDR1 reads SQVTM; CDR2 reads ANQGSEA. This CDR3 has 15 residues. CDR3 residues: CGVVQGATGANVLTF. CDR3 coding DNA: TGCGGCGTTGTTCAGGGTGCGACTGGGGCCAACGTCCTGACTTTC.

In its sample, this clonotype was seen a few times. The rearrangement uses TRBV20-1 and TRBJ1-6, with D perhaps matching TRBD1 (5 bases). This CDR3 has 18 residues. Germline values: CDR1 DFQATT, CDR2 SNEGSKA (reference sequence). The V gene lost 0 bases and the J gene lost 0 bases, with 15 bases spanning the gap. The CDR3 DNA is TGCAGTGCTAGAGATGCTCGCGGGCAGGGCTCCTATAATTCACCCCTCCACTTT. It encodes CSARDARGQGSYNSPLHF.

The chain is built from TRBV10-2 and TRBJ2-5; 8 bases line up with TRBD2. Germline V gene data show CDR1 as WSHSY and CDR2 as SAAADI. The CDR3 is 18 residues long. With 8 bases clipped from V and 1 base from J, the junction kept 18 bases outside the gene matches. CDR3 sequence: CASAWSPSLAAVQETQYF. The CDR3 DNA reads TGCGCCAGCGCATGGTCCCCCTCACTAGCGGCGGTCCAAGAGACCCAGTACTTC.

V gene TRBV5-6 combines with J gene TRBJ2-7; no reliable D call. Germline loops: CDR1 SGHDT, CDR2 YYEEEE. The CDR3 consists of 14 residues. V was clipped by 1 base and J by 1 base, with 9 bases between them. In nucleotides, the CDR3 is TGTGCCAGCAGCTTGACTCTCAATTCCTACGAGCAGTACTTC. This translates into CASSLTLNSYEQYF.

V is TRBV20-1 and J is TRBJ1-1, with TRBD1 matching over 8 bases. Germline CDR1 reads DFQATT; CDR2 reads SNEGSKA (reference sequence). V shed 3 bases and J 2 bases; nucleotides not matched to a gene: 2. There are 13 residues in the CDR3. DNA for the CDR3: TGCAGTGCTAGGACAGGGGATAACACTGAAGCTTTCTTT. Its translation: CSARTGDNTEAFF.

This rearrangement joins TRBV7-3 to TRBJ1-5; no definite D call. From germline, CDR1 is SGHTA and CDR2 FQGTGA. The length of the CDR3 is 13 residues. Deletions cut 5 bases from V and 6 bases from J, with 11 bases between. The CDR3 DNA reads as TGTGCCAGCAGCGCCGGTCTTGTTCAGCCCCAGCATTTT. Translated, it gives CASSAGLVQPQHF. The full variable domain, completed using reference TRBV7-3 and TRBJ1-5, is GAGVSQTPSNKVTEKGKYVELRCDPISGHTALYWYRQSLGQGPEFLIYFQGTGAADDSGLPNDRFFAVRPEGSVSTLKIQRTERGDSAVYLCASSAGLVQPQHFGDGTRLSIL.

This clonotype was observed a single time. V and J are TRBV12-3 or TRBV12-4 and TRBJ2-3; D is perhaps TRBD2 (5 bases). This CDR3 is built from 16 residues. V was cut by 5 bases and J by 8 bases, with 23 bases left in between. The DNA of the CDR3 is TGTGCCAGCAGTCCTAATGCGGGTGTTGCAGCGATTACGCAGTATTTT. Its protein product is CASSPNAGVAAITQYF.

The table lists this clonotype with many counts. V gene TRBV5-1 combines with J gene TRBJ2-2; tentatively, D is TRBD1 or TRBD2 (5 bases each). V lost 0 bases to trimming and J lost 10 bases, with 10 bases between them. This CDR3 is 13 amino acids long. CDR1 is SGHRS and CDR2 is YFSETQ in the germline V gene. In nucleotides, the CDR3 is TGCGCCAGCAGCTTGGATGTGGGGGAGGAGCTGTTTTTT. Its translation is CASSLDVGEELFF.

To note about this clonotype: A read error may account for a junction end that differs from germline. CDR3 residues: CASSTTGTGGQETRYF. In DNA form, the CDR3 reads TGTGCCAGTAGTACAACTGGGACAGGGGGACAAGAGACCCGGTACTTC. This chain uses TRBV19 with TRBJ2-5, with 11 bases matching TRBD1. Germline CDR1 LNHDA, CDR2 SQIVND (reference sequence). The CDR3 extends over 16 amino acids.

This clonotype has a count of ten or more. V usage is TRBV20-1 and J usage is TRBJ1-5, with 9 bases aligning to TRBD1. Trimming removed 3 bases from V and 2 bases from J; junction bases left unmatched: 5. Germline V gene data show CDR1 as DFQATT and CDR2 as SNEGSKA (reference sequence). The CDR3 contains 15 residues. This CDR3 is CSASPRTGGNQPQHF. CDR3 nucleotides: TGCAGTGCTAGCCCCAGGACAGGGGGCAATCAGCCCCAGCATTTT.

This clonotype was detected a few times. This rearrangement joins TRBV12-3 or TRBV12-4 to TRBJ2-2; D is unclear. There are 15 residues in the CDR3. The V end lost 0 bases, the J end lost 4 bases, and 9 bases lay between the germline ends. CDR3 DNA sequence: TGTGCCAGCAGTTTAGCTTCCCGCCCCACCGGGGAGCTGTTTTTT. Amino acid sequence: CASSLASRPTGELFF.

This clonotype was seen only a few times. The chain joins TRBV14 to TRBJ2-7, with 7 bases aligning to TRBD1. Per germline, CDR1 SGHDN and CDR2 FVKESK. Trimming at V came to 5 bases and at J to 5 bases, leaving 6 bases not matched to a gene. The CDR3 runs 13 residues. The CDR3 sequence: CASSKTGVNEQYF. CDR3 DNA sequence: TGTGCCAGCAGCAAAACAGGGGTTAACGAGCAGTACTTC.

This clonotype was detected only a few times. This CDR3 reads CASSLGGQQYF. CDR3 sequence (DNA): TGTGCCAGCAGCTTAGGGGGACAGCAGTACTTC. This rearrangement joins TRBV11-2 to TRBJ2-7, with D perhaps being TRBD1 or TRBD2 (5 bases each). Germline V gene sequence: CDR1 SGHAT, CDR2 FQNNGV. The CDR3 contains 11 residues. V was shortened by 1 base and J by 8 bases, with 6 bases between the two germline ends.